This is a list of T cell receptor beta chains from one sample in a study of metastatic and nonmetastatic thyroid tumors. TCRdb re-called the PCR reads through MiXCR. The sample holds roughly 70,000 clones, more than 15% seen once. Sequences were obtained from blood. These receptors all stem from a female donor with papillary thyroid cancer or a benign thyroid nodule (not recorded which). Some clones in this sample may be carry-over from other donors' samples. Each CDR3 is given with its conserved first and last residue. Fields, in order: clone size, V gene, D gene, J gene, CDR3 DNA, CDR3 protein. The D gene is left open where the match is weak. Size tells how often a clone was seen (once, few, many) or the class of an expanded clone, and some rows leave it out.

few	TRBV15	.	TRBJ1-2	TGTGCCACCAGCAGAGATTGGGCTGATTCTAACTATGGCTACACCTTC	CATSRDWADSNYGYTF
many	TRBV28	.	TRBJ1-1	TGTGCCAGCAGATCTGGGAACACTGAAGCTTTCTTT	CASRSGNTEAFF
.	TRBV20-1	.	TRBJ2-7	TGCAGTCCCTTAAACCGGGGCACCTACGAGCAGTACTTC	CSPLNRGTYEQYF
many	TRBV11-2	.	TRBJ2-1	TGTGCCAGCAGCTTGGGAAGGTCCTACAATGAGCAGTTCTTC	CASSLGRSYNEQFF
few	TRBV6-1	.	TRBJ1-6	TGTGCCAGCAGGGGTTTTAGCTCCTATAATTCACCCCTCCACTTT	CASRGFSSYNSPLHF
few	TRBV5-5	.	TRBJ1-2	TGTGCCAGCAGCTTGGCTCGGGGGGCAAACTATGGCTACACCTTC	CASSLARGANYGYTF
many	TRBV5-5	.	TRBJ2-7	TGTGCCAGCAGCTTGAATCCAGGGCCCTACGAGCAGTACTTC	CASSLNPGPYEQYF
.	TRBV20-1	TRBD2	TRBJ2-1	TGCAGTGCTAGAGATCGGTCGGGAGGAGAGCAGTTCTTC	CSARDRSGGEQFF
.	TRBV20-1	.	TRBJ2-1	TGCAGTGCTACCCCGCCTACAGCCTACAATGAGCAGTTCTTC	CSATPPTAYNEQFF
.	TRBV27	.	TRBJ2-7	TGTGCCAGCAGTTCCACCGATTCCTGGTGGGAGCAGTACTTC	CASSSTDSWWEQYF
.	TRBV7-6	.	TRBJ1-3	TGTGCCAGCAGCTTAGTATCGGCAGGAGGCTCTGGAAACACCTTTTATTTT	CASSLVSAGGSGNTFYF
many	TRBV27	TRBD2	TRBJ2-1	TGTGCCAGCAGTTTCGGGACTAGCGGGAGTATGGAGCAGTTCTTC	CASSFGTSGSMEQFF
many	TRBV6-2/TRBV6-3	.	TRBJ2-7	TGTGCCAGCACCCCCCTCTACTACGAGCAGTACTTC	CASTPLYYEQYF
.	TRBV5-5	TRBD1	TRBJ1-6	TGTGCCAGCAGCTTCCATGGGGACAGGGCTAATTCACCCCTCCACTTT	CASSFHGDRANSPLHF
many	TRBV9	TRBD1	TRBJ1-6	TGTGCCAGCAGCGTAGAAGGGACAGGGTCATCACCCCTCCACTTT	CASSVEGTGSSPLHF
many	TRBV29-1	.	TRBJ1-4	TGCAGCGTCCTGGCCCTAAAGTACAAGTCTGAAAAACTGTTTTTT	CSVLALKYKSEKLFF
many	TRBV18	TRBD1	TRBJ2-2	TGTGCCAGCTCACAGGGACAGATTACCGGGGAGCTGTTTTTT	CASSQGQITGELFF
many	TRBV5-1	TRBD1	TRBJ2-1	TGCGCCAGCAGCTTTGGACAGGGGGCTGGCAATGAGCAGTTCTTC	CASSFGQGAGNEQFF
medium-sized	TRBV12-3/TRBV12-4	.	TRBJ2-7	TGTGCCAGCAGTTTAGACAGGGTATCCTACGAGCAGTACTTC	CASSLDRVSYEQYF
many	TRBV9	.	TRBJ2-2	TGTGCCAGCAGCGAAACGGACTTGGGACCATCCGGGGAGCTGTTTTTT	CASSETDLGPSGELFF
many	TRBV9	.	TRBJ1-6	TGTGCCAGCAGCGACAGGGCACCTTCACCCCTCCACTTT	CASSDRAPSPLHF
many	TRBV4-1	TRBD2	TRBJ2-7	TGCGCCAGCAGCCACAGACCGCCGGGACTAGTCGCCTACGAGCAGTACTTC	CASSHRPPGLVAYEQYF
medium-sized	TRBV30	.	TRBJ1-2	TGTGCCTGGAGTGTAGGCTATGGCTACACCTTC	CAWSVGYGYTF
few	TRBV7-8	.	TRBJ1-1	TGTGCCAGCAGCGGGGTAGGGACTGAAGCTTTCTTT	CASSGVGTEAFF
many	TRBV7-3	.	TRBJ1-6	TGTGCCAGCAGCTCGGATCTTCCTAATTCACCCCTCCACTTT	CASSSDLPNSPLHF
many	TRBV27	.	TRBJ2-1	TGTGCCAGCAGTTCGCAGGGGGTCCGGACTAGTTCGTACAATGAGCAGTTCTTC	CASSSQGVRTSSYNEQFF
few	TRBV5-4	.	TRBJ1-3	TGTGCCAGCAGCTTGGGGAGGAATACTGGAAACACCATATATTTT	CASSLGRNTGNTIYF
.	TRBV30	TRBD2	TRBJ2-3	TGTGCCTGGAGTGTAGCTAGCGGGAGAGGAGGGACGCAGTATTTT	CAWSVASGRGGTQYF
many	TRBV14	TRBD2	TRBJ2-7	TGTGCCAGCAGCAATATAGGGACTACCTACGAGCAGTACTTC	CASSNIGTTYEQYF
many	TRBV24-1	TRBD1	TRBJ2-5	TGTGCCACCAGTGATCCAACTCCGGGACAGGGGCAAGAGACCCAGTACTTC	CATSDPTPGQGQETQYF
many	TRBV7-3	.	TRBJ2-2	TGTGCCAGCAGCTTAATGGGAGCAAACGCCGGGGAGCTGTTTTTT	CASSLMGANAGELFF
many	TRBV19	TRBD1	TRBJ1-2	TGTGCCAGTAGGATCTCGGACAGGCCTGGCTACACCTTC	CASRISDRPGYTF
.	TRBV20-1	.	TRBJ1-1	TGCAGTGCTAGACAGGGGACTGAAGCTTTCTTT	CSARQGTEAFF
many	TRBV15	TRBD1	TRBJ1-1	TGTGCCACCAGCCCACAGGGGACGTTCGTGGACACTGAAGCTTTCTTT	CATSPQGTFVDTEAFF
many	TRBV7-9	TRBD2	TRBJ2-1	TGTGCCAGCAGCTTAGCTAGCGGGAATGAGCAGTTCTTC	CASSLASGNEQFF
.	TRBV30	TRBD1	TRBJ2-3	TGTGCCTGGAAGAGAGGGGGACAGGGGGGCACAGATACGCAGTATTTT	CAWKRGGQGGTDTQYF
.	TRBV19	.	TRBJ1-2	TGTGCCAGTAGTATGTGGTTTGGGGGGAACTATGGCTACACCTTC	CASSMWFGGNYGYTF
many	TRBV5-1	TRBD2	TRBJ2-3	TGCGCCAGCAGCCACAGCGGGAGTTGGACAGATACGCAGTATTTT	CASSHSGSWTDTQYF
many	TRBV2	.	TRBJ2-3	TGTGCCAGTACCTGGGCTGATACGCAGTATTTT	CASTWADTQYF
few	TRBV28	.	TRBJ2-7	TGTGCCAGCAGTCCTCGGACCAACTACGAGCAGTACTTC	CASSPRTNYEQYF
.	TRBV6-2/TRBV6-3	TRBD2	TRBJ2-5	TGTGCCAGCAGTTACTCCATAGCGGGGTCTGAGACCCAGTACTTC	CASSYSIAGSETQYF
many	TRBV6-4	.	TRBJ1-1	TGTGCCAGCAGTGACTCGAACAGGAACACTGAAGCTTTCTTT	CASSDSNRNTEAFF
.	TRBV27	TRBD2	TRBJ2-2	TGTGCCAGCAGTCCAGGGACTACCTGCAACGGGGAGCTGTTTTTT	CASSPGTTCNGELFF
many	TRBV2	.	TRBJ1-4	TGTGCCAGCAGTGAAGCGGGGACTGCAACTAATGAAAAACTGTTTTTT	CASSEAGTATNEKLFF
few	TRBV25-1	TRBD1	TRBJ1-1	TGTGCCAGCAGTGACCGGACAGGCGGCACTGAAGCTTTCTTT	CASSDRTGGTEAFF
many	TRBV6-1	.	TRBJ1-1	TGTGCCAGCAGTTCGAGGGCGGGAGGGACGAACACTGAAGCTTTCTTT	CASSSRAGGTNTEAFF
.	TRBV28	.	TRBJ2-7	TGTGCCAGCGGGGATGGGAGATACGAGCAGTACTTC	CASGDGRYEQYF
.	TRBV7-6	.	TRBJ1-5	TGTGCCAGCAGCTTAGGGGACAGCAATCAGCCCCAGCATTTT	CASSLGDSNQPQHF
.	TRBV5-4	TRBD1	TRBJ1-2	TGTGCCAGCAGCTTCCGGGACAGGACCTTAGGCGGCTATGGCTACACCTTC	CASSFRDRTLGGYGYTF
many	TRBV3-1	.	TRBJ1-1	TGTGCCAGCAGCCCCCCTCACTTGGGTGGCGGCACTGAAGCTTTCTTT	CASSPPHLGGGTEAFF
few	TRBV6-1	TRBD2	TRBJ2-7	TGTGCCAGCACCCACCAGAGGAGCGGGAGGGAAGGGTACGAGCAGTACTTC	CASTHQRSGREGYEQYF
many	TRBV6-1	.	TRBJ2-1	TGTGCCAGCACCTCCAATGAGCAGTTCTTC	CASTSNEQFF
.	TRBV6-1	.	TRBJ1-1	TGTGCCAGCAGTGATACGGTGAACACTGAAGCTTTCTTT	CASSDTVNTEAFF
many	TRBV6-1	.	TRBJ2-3	TGTGCCAGCAGTGAAGACCACACAGATACGCAGTATTTT	CASSEDHTDTQYF
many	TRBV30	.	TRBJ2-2	TGTGCCTGGAGCAGCGGGAACACCGGGGAGCTGTTTTTT	CAWSSGNTGELFF
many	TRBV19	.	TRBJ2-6	TGTGCCAGTAGTTTTCACATGGTCTCTGGGGCCAACGTCCTGACTTTC	CASSFHMVSGANVLTF
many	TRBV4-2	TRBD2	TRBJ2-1	TGTGCCAGCAGCCAAGTGGGACTAAACAATGAGCAGTTCTTC	CASSQVGLNNEQFF
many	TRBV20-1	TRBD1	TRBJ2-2	TGCAGTGCAAGTTCAGGGGGCCCGTACACCGGGGAGCTGTTTTTT	CSASSGGPYTGELFF